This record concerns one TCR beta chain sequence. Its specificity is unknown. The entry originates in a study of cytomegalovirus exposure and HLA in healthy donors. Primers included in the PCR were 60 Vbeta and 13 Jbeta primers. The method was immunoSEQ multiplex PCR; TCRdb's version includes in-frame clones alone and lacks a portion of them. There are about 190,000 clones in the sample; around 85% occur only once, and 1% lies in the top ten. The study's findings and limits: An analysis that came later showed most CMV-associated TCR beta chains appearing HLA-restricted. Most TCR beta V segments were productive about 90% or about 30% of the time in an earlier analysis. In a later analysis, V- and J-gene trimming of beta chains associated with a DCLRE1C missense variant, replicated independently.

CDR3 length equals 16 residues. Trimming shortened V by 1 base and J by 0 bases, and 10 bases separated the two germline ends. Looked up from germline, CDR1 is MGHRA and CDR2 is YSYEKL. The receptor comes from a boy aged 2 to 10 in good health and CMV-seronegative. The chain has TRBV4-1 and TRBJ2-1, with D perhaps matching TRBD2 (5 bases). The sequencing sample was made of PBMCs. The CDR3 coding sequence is TGCGCCAGCAGCCAAGTGGCTAGCAGCTCCTACAATGAGCAGTTCTTC. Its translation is CASSQVASSSYNEQFF.